A selection of T cell receptor beta chains follows, all from one sample in a study of blood T cell repertoires in COVID-19. TCRdb keeps only in-frame clones here, not all; method: immunoSEQ multiplex PCR. The data show about 22,000 clones, with 80% to 90% seen just once and approximately 25% held by the top ten. Sequenced input: peripheral blood. Source of these receptors: a human donor with active COVID-19. The donor label of this sample is uncertain. Both conserved end residues are part of each CDR3. A D gene is named only where the DNA matches it firmly. Clone size is stated in some rows and not others, as once, few, many or a class when expanded.

TRBV30	TRBD1	TRBJ1-2	NA	TGTGCCTGGAGTGCTCTACAGGGGGCGTTTGGCTACACCTTC	CAWSALQGAFGYTF
TRBV18	NA	TRBJ2-6	NA	TGTGCCAGCTCATTCATTCAGGACTTACAAAGTCGGGCCAACGTCCTGACTTTC	CASSFIQDLQSRANVLTF
TRBV11-3	NA	TRBJ2-5	few	TGTGCCAGCAGCTTAGAGTTGCAGGAGACCCAGTACTTC	CASSLELQETQYF
TRBV19	NA	TRBJ1-1	NA	TGTGCCAGTAGTACCGGATACAGGGAGAGGTCTGAAGCTTTCTTT	CASSTGYRERSEAFF
TRBV28	TRBD1	TRBJ1-5	NA	TGTGCCAGCAGTCCCACCGGGACAGGGGGCGATTGGGGCAATCAGCCCCAGCATTTT	CASSPTGTGGDWGNQPQHF
TRBV27	TRBD2	TRBJ2-2	NA	TGTGCCAGCAGTTTATTGTATGCGGGAGGGTCCCCCGGGGAGCTGTTTTTT	CASSLLYAGGSPGELFF
TRBV2	NA	TRBJ1-1	NA	TGTGCCAGCAGTGAGGGGGGACGGGGGTACACTGAAGCTTTCTTT	CASSEGGRGYTEAFF
TRBV7-9	NA	TRBJ2-1	NA	TGTGCCAGCAGCCCTAGAGTCGGGGGTGCGAATGAGCAGTTCTTC	CASSPRVGGANEQFF
TRBV7-3	TRBD1	TRBJ1-2	NA	TGTGCCAGCAGCCCGGGACAGGGGGCTCCCTATGGCTACACCTTC	CASSPGQGAPYGYTF
TRBV6-2/TRBV6-3	NA	TRBJ1-1	NA	TGTGCCAGCAGTGACGCGGGGGGGGCTGAAGCTTTCTTT	CASSDAGGAEAFF
TRBV5-4	NA	TRBJ2-5	NA	TGTGCCAGCAGCTTGCTCATGGGGGGCCAAGAGACCCAGTACTTC	CASSLLMGGQETQYF
TRBV5-5	TRBD1	TRBJ2-7	few	TGTGCCAGCAGCCGAGGACAGGGGGCGCGAGAGCAGTACTTC	CASSRGQGAREQYF
TRBV5-1	TRBD2	TRBJ2-7	NA	TGCGCCAGCAGCAGTGAGCTAGCGGGAAGCCCCCTGGGGGAGCAGTACTTC	CASSSELAGSPLGEQYF
TRBV4-1	NA	TRBJ1-5	NA	TGCGCCAGCAGCCAAGAAGGGGCAGGGTTTTCGCCCCAGCATTTT	CASSQEGAGFSPQHF
TRBV11-2	NA	TRBJ2-3	NA	TGTGCCAGCAGCTTAGTTATGCCATCGACAGGATCCGATACGCAGTATTTT	CASSLVMPSTGSDTQYF
TRBV5-8	TRBD2	TRBJ2-1	NA	TGTGCCAGCACCTATCCCCTAGCGGGAGGGGGTGAGCAGTTCTTC	CASTYPLAGGGEQFF
TRBV10-1	NA	TRBJ2-4	NA	TGCGCCAGCAGTGAGTCGCACGTGCGGACTCTAGCCAAAAACATTCAGTACTTC	CASSESHVRTLAKNIQYF
TRBV7-9	TRBD1	TRBJ1-6	few	TGTGCCAGCAGCTTAGTGGGCAGGGGGCAATCACCCCTCCACTTT	CASSLVGRGQSPLHF
TRBV28	TRBD1	TRBJ1-2	NA	TGTGCCAGCAGGCACGGGACAGGGGCCAACTATGGCTACACCTTC	CASRHGTGANYGYTF
TRBV6-6	NA	TRBJ2-2	NA	TGTGCCAGCAGTTCCCCGACTATTCCCCGGGAGCTGTTTTTT	CASSSPTIPRELFF
TRBV12-3/TRBV12-4	NA	TRBJ2-5	NA	TGTGCCAGCAGTTTTTCAGGGGACGAGACCCAGTACTTC	CASSFSGDETQYF
TRBV12-2	NA	TRBJ1-5	NA	TGTGCAAGTCGCTTAGTGAGGACAGGGGCATTCGATCAGCCCCAGCATTTT	CASRLVRTGAFDQPQHF
TRBV28	NA	TRBJ1-5	once	TGTGCCAGTACACAGGACCCGTATAGCAATCAGCCCCAGCATTTT	CASTQDPYSNQPQHF
TRBV7-8	TRBD2	TRBJ2-7	NA	TGTGCCAGCAGCTTAGTCCTGGGACTAGTTGGGGACGAGCAGTACTTC	CASSLVLGLVGDEQYF
TRBV11-1	NA	TRBJ2-5	NA	TGTGCCAGCAGCCGCGATGGAGGCCAAGAGACCCAGTACTTC	CASSRDGGQETQYF
TRBV7-8	NA	TRBJ1-1	NA	TGTGCCAGCAGCCGAATCTCGGACACTGAAGCTTTCTTT	CASSRISDTEAFF